The entry that follows covers one T cell receptor beta chain sequence. This CDR3 spans 14 amino acids. The V gene lost 5 bases and the J gene lost 2 bases, with 9 bases spanning the gap. Germline CDR1 is LNHDA and CDR2 is SQIVND (reference sequence). This sample is part of a study of T-cell memory formation after mild COVID-19. TCRdb reanalysed the 5' RACE reads using MiXCR and keeps one entry per CDR3 protein. The sample consists of more than 350,000 distinct CDR3 sequences, 15% to 20% of them appearing once. This chain connects TRBV19 to TRBJ1-4; no clear D. Sequenced input: PBMCs or a T cell subset sorted from them (not recorded which). The receptor's source is a man between 18 and 29 years old who had mild COVID-19 (a few samples of this study predate the infection). Cell type and time point are not known. The CDR3 is CASSPGGTNEKLFF. In DNA, the CDR3 is TGTGCCAGTAGTCCAGGCGGGACTAATGAAAAACTGTTTTTT. The complete variable domain, with remaining parts taken from reference TRBV19 and TRBJ1-4, reads DGGITQSPKYLFRKEGQNVTLSCEQNLNHDAMYWYRQDPGQGLRLIYYSQIVNDFQKGDIAEGYSVSREKKESFPLTVTSAQKNPTAFYLCASSPGGTNEKLFFGSGTQLSVL.